This T cell receptor beta chain was sequenced in a study of T cells after yellow fever vaccination. A single record per CDR3 protein comes from TCRdb applying MiXCR to the 5' RACE reads. The repertoire has 120,000 or so distinct CDR3 sequences, over 12% of them found once; the top ten carry approximately 43%. This clonotype was observed a handful of times. With 3 bases clipped from V and 3 bases from J, the junction kept 10 bases outside the gene matches. Germline CDR1 reads SQVTM; CDR2 reads ANQGSEA. CDR3 length: 15 amino acids. Specimen: CD8+ T cells sorted from PBMCs, collected 5 days after the yellow fever booster vaccination. The gene calls are TRBV29-1 and TRBJ2-5; 7 bases line up with TRBD1. This clonotype originated in a man aged 18 to 29 who received the YFV17D yellow fever vaccine. The CDR3, as DNA: TGCAGCGTTGACAGCGGCAGGGGGAGAGAAGAGACCCAGTACTTC. It codes for CSVDSGRGREETQYF.